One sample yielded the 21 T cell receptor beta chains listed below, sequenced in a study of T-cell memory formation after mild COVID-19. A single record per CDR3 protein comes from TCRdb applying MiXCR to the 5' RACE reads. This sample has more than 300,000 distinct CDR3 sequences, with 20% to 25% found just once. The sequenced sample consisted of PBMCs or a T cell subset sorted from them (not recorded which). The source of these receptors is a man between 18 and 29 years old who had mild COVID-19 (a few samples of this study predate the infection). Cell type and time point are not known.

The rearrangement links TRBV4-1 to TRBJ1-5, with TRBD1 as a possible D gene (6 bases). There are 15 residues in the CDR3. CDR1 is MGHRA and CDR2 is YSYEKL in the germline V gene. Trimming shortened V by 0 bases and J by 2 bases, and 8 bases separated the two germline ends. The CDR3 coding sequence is TGCGCCAGCAGCCAAGAGCGACAGGGCAATCAGCCCCAGCATTTT. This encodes CASSQERQGNQPQHF.

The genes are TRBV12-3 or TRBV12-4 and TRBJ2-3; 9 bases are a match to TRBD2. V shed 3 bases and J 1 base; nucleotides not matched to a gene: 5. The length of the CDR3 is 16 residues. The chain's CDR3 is CASSFRLAARTDTQYF. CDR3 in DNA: TGTGCCAGCAGTTTTCGACTAGCGGCTCGCACAGATACGCAGTATTTT.

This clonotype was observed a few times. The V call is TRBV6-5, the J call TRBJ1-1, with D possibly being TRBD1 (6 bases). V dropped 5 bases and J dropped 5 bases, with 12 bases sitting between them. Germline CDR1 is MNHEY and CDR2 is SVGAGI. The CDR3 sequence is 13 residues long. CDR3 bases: TGTGCCAGCAGTACAAACAGGGATACTGAAGCTTTCTTT. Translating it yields CASSTNRDTEAFF.

The CDR3 is CASSPRDKENEQYF. For the CDR3, the DNA is TGTGCCAGCAGCCCCCGGGACAAGGAGAACGAGCAGTACTTC. The chain uses TRBV7-9 and TRBJ2-7; D might be TRBD1 (6 bases). Trimming removed 5 bases from V and 5 bases from J, with 16 bases in between. Germline-derived CDR1 and CDR2 are SEHNR and FQNEAQ (reference sequence). This CDR3 has 14 residues.

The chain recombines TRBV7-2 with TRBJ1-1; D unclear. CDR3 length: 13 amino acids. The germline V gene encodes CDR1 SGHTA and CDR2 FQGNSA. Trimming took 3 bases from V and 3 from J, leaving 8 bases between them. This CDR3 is CASSFSVDTEAFF. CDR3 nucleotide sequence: TGTGCCAGCAGCTTCTCAGTGGACACTGAAGCTTTCTTT. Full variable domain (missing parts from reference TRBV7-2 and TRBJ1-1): GAGVSQSPSNKVTEKGKDVELRCDPISGHTALYWYRQSLGQGLEFLIYFQGNSAPDKSGLPSDRFSAERTGGSVSTLTIQRTQQEDSAVYLCASSFSVDTEAFFGQGTRLTVV.

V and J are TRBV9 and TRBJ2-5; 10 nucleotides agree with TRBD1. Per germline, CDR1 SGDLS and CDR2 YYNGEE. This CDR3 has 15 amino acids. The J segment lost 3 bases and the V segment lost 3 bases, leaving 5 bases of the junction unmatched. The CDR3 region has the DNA TGTGCCAGCAGCGGAACCGGGACAGGGGAAGAGACCCAGTACTTC. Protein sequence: CASSGTGTGEETQYF.

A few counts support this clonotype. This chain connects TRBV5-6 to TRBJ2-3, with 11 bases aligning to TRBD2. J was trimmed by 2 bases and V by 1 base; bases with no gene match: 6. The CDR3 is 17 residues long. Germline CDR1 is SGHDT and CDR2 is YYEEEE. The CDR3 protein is CASSLRTSGRATDTQYF. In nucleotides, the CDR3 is TGTGCCAGCAGCTTGAGGACTAGCGGGCGGGCCACAGATACGCAGTATTTT.

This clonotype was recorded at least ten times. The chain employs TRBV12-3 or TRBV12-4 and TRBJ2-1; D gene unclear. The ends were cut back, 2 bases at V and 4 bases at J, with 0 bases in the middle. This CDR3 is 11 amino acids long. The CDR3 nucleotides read TGTGCCAGCAGTTTATACAATGAGCAGTTCTTC. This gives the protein CASSLYNEQFF.

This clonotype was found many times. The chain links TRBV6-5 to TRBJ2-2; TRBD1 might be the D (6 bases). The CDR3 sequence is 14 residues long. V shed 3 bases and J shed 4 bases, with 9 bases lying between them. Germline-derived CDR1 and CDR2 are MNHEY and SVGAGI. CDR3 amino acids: CASSYSQGTGELFF. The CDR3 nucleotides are TGTGCCAGCAGTTATTCACAGGGCACCGGGGAGCTGTTTTTT.

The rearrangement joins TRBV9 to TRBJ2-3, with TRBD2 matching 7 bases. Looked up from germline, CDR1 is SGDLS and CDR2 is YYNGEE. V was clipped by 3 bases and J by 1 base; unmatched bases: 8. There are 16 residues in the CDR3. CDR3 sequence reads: CASSAAGSGGTDTQYF. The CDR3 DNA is TGTGCCAGCAGCGCCGCTGGGAGCGGGGGCACAGATACGCAGTATTTT.

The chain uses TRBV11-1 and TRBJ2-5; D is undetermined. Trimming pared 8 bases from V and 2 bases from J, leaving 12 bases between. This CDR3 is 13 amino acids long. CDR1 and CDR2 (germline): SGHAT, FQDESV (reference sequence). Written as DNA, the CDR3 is TGTGCCAGCTGCTGGGCTCCTCAAGAGACCCAGTACTTC. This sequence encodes CASCWAPQETQYF.

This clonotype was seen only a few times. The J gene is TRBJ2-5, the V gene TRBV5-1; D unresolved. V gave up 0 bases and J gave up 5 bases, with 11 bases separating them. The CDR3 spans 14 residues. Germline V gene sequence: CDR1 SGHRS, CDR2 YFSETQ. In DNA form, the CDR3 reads TGCGCCAGCAGCTTGGGCCGGGCGAGGGAGACCCAGTACTTC. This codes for CASSLGRARETQYF.

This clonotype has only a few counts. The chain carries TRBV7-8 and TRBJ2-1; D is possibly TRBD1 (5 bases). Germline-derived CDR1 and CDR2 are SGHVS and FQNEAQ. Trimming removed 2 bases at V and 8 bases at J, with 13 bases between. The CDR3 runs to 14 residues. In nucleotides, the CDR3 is TGTGCCAGCAGCTTAATGCAGGGATTGGATGAGCAGTTCTTC. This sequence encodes CASSLMQGLDEQFF.

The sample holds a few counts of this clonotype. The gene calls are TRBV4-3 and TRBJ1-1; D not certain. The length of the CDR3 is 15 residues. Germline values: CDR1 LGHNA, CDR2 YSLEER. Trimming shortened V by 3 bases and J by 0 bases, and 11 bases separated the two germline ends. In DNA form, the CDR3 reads TGCGCCAGCAGCCAGGAAGAAAGGATGAACACTGAAGCTTTCTTT. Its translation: CASSQEERMNTEAFF.

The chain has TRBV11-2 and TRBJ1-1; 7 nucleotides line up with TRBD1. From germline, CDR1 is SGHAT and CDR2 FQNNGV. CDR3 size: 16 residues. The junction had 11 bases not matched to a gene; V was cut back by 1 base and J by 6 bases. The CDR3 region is CASSLARGGGPSEAFF. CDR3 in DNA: TGTGCCAGCAGCTTAGCCCGGGGAGGGGGCCCTTCTGAAGCTTTCTTT.

CDR3 in amino acids: CASSLGTTTDTQYF. The CDR3 DNA reads as TGTGCCAGCAGCCTCGGGACTACCACAGATACGCAGTATTTT. This chain uses TRBV6-5 with TRBJ2-3; 7 positions agree with TRBD2. V shed 6 bases and J 2 bases; nucleotides not matched to a gene: 5. This CDR3 comprises 14 residues. The germline gives CDR1 MNHEY, CDR2 SVGAGI.

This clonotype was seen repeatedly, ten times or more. CDR3 amino acids: CASSLKDRVTNEQFF. The CDR3 nucleotides read TGTGCCAGCAGCTTGAAGGACAGGGTCACCAATGAGCAGTTCTTC. The chain combines TRBV5-6 with TRBJ2-1, with 8 bases matching TRBD1. Per germline, CDR1 SGHDT and CDR2 YYEEEE. The ends lost 1 base at V and 6 bases at J; junction bases unmatched: 6. The CDR3 extends over 15 amino acids. Together with reference TRBV5-6 and TRBJ2-1, the CDR3 gives the full variable domain: DAGVTQSPTHLIKTRGQQVTLRCSPKSGHDTVSWYQQALGQGPQFIFQYYEEEERQRGNFPDRFSGHQFPNYSSELNVNALLLGDSALYLCASSLKDRVTNEQFFGPGTRLTVL.

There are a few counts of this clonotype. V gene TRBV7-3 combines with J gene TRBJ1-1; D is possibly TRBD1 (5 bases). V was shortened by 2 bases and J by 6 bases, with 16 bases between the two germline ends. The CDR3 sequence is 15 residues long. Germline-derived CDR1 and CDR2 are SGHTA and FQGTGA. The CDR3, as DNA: TGTGCCAGCAGCTTATATCCAGAGGGACGCTCTGAAGCTTTCTTT. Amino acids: CASSLYPEGRSEAFF.

CDR3 sequence (DNA): TGTGCCAGCAGCCATCGATTTCTCCAGCCCCCTCACTACGAGCAGTACTTC. Its protein product is CASSHRFLQPPHYEQYF. J is TRBJ2-7 and V is TRBV3-1; D gene uncertain. V was clipped by 3 bases and J by 3 bases, with 21 bases between them. The CDR3 totals 17 residues. The germline V gene encodes CDR1 LGHDT and CDR2 YNNKEL (reference sequence).

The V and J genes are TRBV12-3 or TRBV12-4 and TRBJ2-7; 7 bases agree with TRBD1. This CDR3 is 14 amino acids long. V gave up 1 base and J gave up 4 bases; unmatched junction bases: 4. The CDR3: CASSLGGGWYEQYF. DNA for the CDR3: TGTGCCAGCAGTTTAGGAGGGGGCTGGTACGAGCAGTACTTC.

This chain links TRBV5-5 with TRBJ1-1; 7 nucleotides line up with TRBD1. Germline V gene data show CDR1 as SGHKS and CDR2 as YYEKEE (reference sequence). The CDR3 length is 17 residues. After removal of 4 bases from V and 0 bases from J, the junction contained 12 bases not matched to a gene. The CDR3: CASSADYRGQVNTEAFF. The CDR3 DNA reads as TGTGCCAGCAGCGCAGATTACCGTGGACAGGTGAACACTGAAGCTTTCTTT.